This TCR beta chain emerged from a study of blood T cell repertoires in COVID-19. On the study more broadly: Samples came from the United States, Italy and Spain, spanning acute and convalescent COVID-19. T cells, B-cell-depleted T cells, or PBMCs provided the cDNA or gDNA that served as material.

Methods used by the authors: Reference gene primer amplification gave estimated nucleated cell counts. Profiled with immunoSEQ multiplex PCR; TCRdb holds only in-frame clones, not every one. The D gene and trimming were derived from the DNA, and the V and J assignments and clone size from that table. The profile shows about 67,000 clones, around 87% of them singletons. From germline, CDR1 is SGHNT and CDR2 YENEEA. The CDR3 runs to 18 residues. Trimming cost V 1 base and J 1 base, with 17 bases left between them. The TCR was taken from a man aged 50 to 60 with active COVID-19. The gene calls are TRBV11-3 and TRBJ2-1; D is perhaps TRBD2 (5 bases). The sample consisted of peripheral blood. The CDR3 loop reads CASSLATSGRTSYNEQFF. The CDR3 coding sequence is TGTGCCAGCAGCTTAGCGACCAGCGGTCGTACATCCTACAATGAGCAGTTCTTC. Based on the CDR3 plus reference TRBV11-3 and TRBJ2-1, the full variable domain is EAGVVQSPRYKIIEKKQPVAFWCNPISGHNTLYWYLQNLGQGPELLIRYENEEAVDDSQLPKDRFSAERLKGVDSTLKIQPAELGDSAVYLCASSLATSGRTSYNEQFFGPGTRLTVL.